These 14 T cell receptor beta chains came from one sample sequenced in a study of blood T cells in healthy people across ages. The use of a sample-barcoded 5' primer and a J-beta primer mix characterized a second PCR of roughly 7 to 11 cycles. TCRdb itself ran the 5' RACE reads through MiXCR, one entry per CDR3 protein. The data hold 1.5 million to 2 million distinct CDR3 sequences, with roughly 30% observed a single time. The material sequenced was blood. All receptors come from a woman between 25 and 40 years old in good health.

The rearrangement uses TRBV7-9 and TRBJ2-1, with 7 bases identical to TRBD2. J lost 8 bases, V lost 5 bases, and 9 bases had no gene match. The CDR3 extends over 14 amino acids. In germline, CDR1 is SEHNR, CDR2 FQNEAQ (reference sequence). The CDR3 loop is CASSQFGTTDEQFF. CDR3 nucleotide sequence: TGTGCCAGCAGCCAATTCGGGACTACCGATGAGCAGTTCTTC.

This clonotype was found once. The V gene is TRBV27, the J gene TRBJ1-1, with 7 positions matching TRBD1. The V segment lost 2 bases and the J segment 4 bases; nucleotides outside the gene matches: 7. The CDR3 runs 15 residues. Per germline, CDR1 MNHEY and CDR2 SMNVEV (reference sequence). In DNA, the CDR3 is TGTGCCAGCAGTTTAATGGGATCAGGGGGCACTGAAGCTTTCTTT. Translation: CASSLMGSGGTEAFF.

This chain uses TRBV7-9 with TRBJ1-1; the D is unclear. Deletions cut 10 bases from V and 11 bases from J, with 11 bases between. In germline, CDR1 is SEHNR, CDR2 FQNEAQ (reference sequence). The CDR3 covers 9 residues. In DNA form, the CDR3 reads TGTGCCACCACAACCCCGGCTTTCTTT. It encodes CATTTPAFF.

This clonotype was observed a few times. The CDR3 region has the DNA TGTGCCAGCGCGGGCGCAGGGTCCAACTACGAGCAGTACTTC. Its protein product is CASAGAGSNYEQYF. The chain recombines TRBV28 with TRBJ2-7, with D possibly called TRBD1 or TRBD2 (5 bases each). The CDR3 extends over 14 amino acids. Trimming removed 8 bases at V and 3 bases at J, with 17 bases between. From germline, CDR1 is MDHEN and CDR2 SYDVKM. The full variable domain, rest sourced from reference TRBV28 and TRBJ2-7, is DVKVTQSSRYLVKRTGEKVFLECVQDMDHENMFWYRQDPGLGLRLIYFSYDVKMKEKGDIPEGYSVSREKKERFSLILESASTNQTSMYLCASAGAGSNYEQYFGPGTRLTVT.

About this clonotype itself: Since a much larger clone is just one base distant, this may be a read error. The rearrangement links TRBV5-1 to TRBJ2-5; a weak D match, TRBD1 (5 bases). The DNA end is more similar to TRBJ2-7, so the J call may be wrong. The CDR3 spans 14 residues. CDR1 and CDR2 (germline): SGHRS, YFSETQ. This CDR3 is CASSWEADSYEQYF. CDR3 nucleotide sequence: TGCGCCAGCAGCTGGGAAGCCGACAGTTACGAGCAGTACTTC.

The chain employs TRBV7-8 and TRBJ1-4; D not certain. Germline assignment: CDR1 SGHVS and CDR2 FQNEAQ. Trimming shortened V by 5 bases and J by 3 bases, and 16 bases separated the two germline ends. The CDR3 loop spans 16 amino acids. The chain's CDR3 is CASSPGPDVANEKLFF. In DNA, the CDR3 is TGTGCCAGCAGCCCCGGGCCCGACGTAGCTAATGAAAAACTGTTTTTT.

This clonotype was recorded a few times. The J gene is TRBJ2-1, the V gene TRBV10-3, with D hard to call. There are 13 residues in the CDR3. V was shortened by 2 bases and J by 6 bases, with 8 bases between the two germline ends. Germline CDR1 and CDR2: ENHRY and SYGVKD. CDR3 nucleotides: TGTGCCATCAGTGAGGGGAACAGCAATGAGCAGTTCTTC. This codes for CAISEGNSNEQFF.

The table lists this clonotype with a few counts. The chain recombines TRBV28 with TRBJ2-5; D possibly corresponds to TRBD1 (6 bases). Germline values: CDR1 MDHEN, CDR2 SYDVKM. The CDR3 totals 16 residues. V was pared by 6 bases and J by 5 bases, with 22 bases between. CDR3 coding DNA: TGTGCCAGCAGACCACCCGGGACACTTCATGTGGAGACCCAGTACTTC. Protein: CASRPPGTLHVETQYF.

The rearrangement joins TRBV28 to TRBJ1-5; TRBD1 matches at 9 bases. The CDR3 totals 15 residues. Trimming removed 2 bases from V and 7 bases from J; junction bases left unmatched: 6. CDR1 and CDR2 from the germline V gene are MDHEN and SYDVKM. The CDR3 DNA reads as TGTGCCAGCAGTTTAAAAGGGACAGGGTCGCAGCCCCAGCATTTT. Translating it yields CASSLKGTGSQPQHF.

The chain joins TRBV29-1 to TRBJ2-5; 7 bases match TRBD1. V lost 4 bases, J lost 7 bases, and 18 bases stayed unmatched. There are 16 residues in the CDR3. Germline V lookup: CDR1 SQVTM, CDR2 ANQGSEA. This CDR3 is CSVAGSGGKGGGTQYF. CDR3 sequence (DNA): TGCAGCGTTGCGGGGTCAGGGGGAAAAGGCGGAGGGACCCAGTACTTC.

The chain links TRBV7-6 to TRBJ2-7; unclear D gene. TRBJ2-5 matches the DNA end more closely, so the J call is doubtful. Germline V gene lookup returns CDR1 SGHVS and CDR2 FNYEAQ. This CDR3 region has 13 residues. CDR3 sequence reads: CASSLPPGGTQYF. The CDR3 region has the DNA TGTGCCAGCAGCTTACCCCCCGGCGGGACCCAGTACTTC.

The chain carries TRBV4-2 and TRBJ2-7; D is perhaps TRBD2 (5 bases). This CDR3 is 14 amino acids long. Germline lookup yields CDR1 LGHNA and CDR2 YNFKEQ. Between the trimmed V and J ends, which lost 4 bases and 0 bases, there was a span of 10 bases. DNA for the CDR3: TGTGCCAGCAGCCTGGACTGGGACTCCTACGAGCAGTACTTC. It is translated as CASSLDWDSYEQYF.

Only a few counts were recorded for this clonotype. V usage is TRBV4-2 and J usage is TRBJ2-1; 8 nucleotides line up with TRBD2. Per germline, CDR1 LGHNA and CDR2 YNFKEQ. With V trimmed by 1 base and J by 0 bases, 8 bases remained unmatched. The CDR3 totals 18 residues. DNA of the CDR3: TGTGCCAGCAGCCAAGCACAAGGACTAGCAAGCTCCTACAATGAGCAGTTCTTC. Translating it yields CASSQAQGLASSYNEQFF.

As to this clonotype: The conserved closing phenylalanine or tryptophan is absent in this CDR3, likely reflecting a read error. J is TRBJ2-3 and V is TRBV5-1; D unclear. This CDR3 is 14 amino acids long. Trimming took off 3 bases at V and 4 bases at J, with 12 bases between the two ends. The germline V gene encodes CDR1 SGHRS and CDR2 YFSETQ. The CDR3 DNA reads TGCGCCAGCAGCTGGCCAGACGGAGCAGATACGCAGTATTTG. Protein sequence: CASSWPDGADTQYL.